Sequencing of this T cell receptor beta chain was carried out in a study of T cell responses to AZD1222 COVID-19 vaccine. This CDR3 has 13 residues. Looked up from germline, CDR1 is MDHEN and CDR2 is SYDVKM. Deletions cut 5 bases from V and 7 bases from J, with 12 bases between. Data came from immunoSEQ multiplex PCR; TCRdb stores just in-frame clones and leaves some out. The data show some 150,000 clones, with about 93% seen just once and around 2.8% held by the top ten. The material sequenced was peripheral blood, taken on day 0 of MenACWY control vaccination. The chain carries TRBV28 and TRBJ1-5; D remains unclear. The sequence derives from an adult in good health. The CDR3 bases are TGTGCCAGCAGTCCTAGAGGCGGGCAGCCCCAGCATTTT. This codes for CASSPRGGQPQHF.